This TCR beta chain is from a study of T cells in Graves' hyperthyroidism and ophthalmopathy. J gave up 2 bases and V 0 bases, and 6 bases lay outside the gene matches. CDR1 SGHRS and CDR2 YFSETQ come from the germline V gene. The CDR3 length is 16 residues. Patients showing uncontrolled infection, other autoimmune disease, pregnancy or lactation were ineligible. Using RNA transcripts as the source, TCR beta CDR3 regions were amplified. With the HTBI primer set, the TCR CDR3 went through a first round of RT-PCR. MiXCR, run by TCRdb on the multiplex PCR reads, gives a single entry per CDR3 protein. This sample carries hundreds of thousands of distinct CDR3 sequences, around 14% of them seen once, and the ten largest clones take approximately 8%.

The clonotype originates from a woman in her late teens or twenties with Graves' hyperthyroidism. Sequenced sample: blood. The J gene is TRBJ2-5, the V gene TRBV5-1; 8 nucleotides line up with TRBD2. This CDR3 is CASSLAPAGGQETQYF. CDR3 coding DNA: TGCGCCAGCAGCTTGGCTCCGGCGGGGGGACAAGAGACCCAGTACTTC.